This T cell receptor (beta chain) came from a study of response to subunit inactivated influenza vaccine (dated by TCRdb to the late 2010s). Background on the whole study: Deep quantitative T cell receptor repertoire profiling was used in the study to track responses to a trivalent subunit inactivated influenza vaccine.

This clonotype was seen more than once but under ten times. No antigen is known for it. Per-base qualities were not stored, and no clone one base away is much larger. The library was obtained by RT-PCR. The instrument given in TCRdb is Illumina HiSeq 2500. The public reads were quality trimmed at Q25 with fastp and then assembled into clones with MiXCR by TCRdb, keeping productive beta chains. All rows with the same CDR3 protein become a single entry with the most common DNA and genes. In all, the sample holds 500,000 to 550,000 distinct CDR3 sequences, and roughly a quarter of those were seen once. The ten largest make up under 3.5% of the sample. Paper-wide results and their limitations: The authors proposed that each seasonal influenza vaccination may bring in only a limited number of new T cells.

Trimming at the junction amounts to 4 bases on V and 4 bases on J, and the germline ends lie 5 bases apart. The CDR3 sequence holds 12 residues, the cysteine and phenylalanine included. Only CDR3 DNA is held: 36 bases, read in frame from base 1. From the germline V gene, CDR1 is ENHRY and CDR2 is SYGVKD. The same sample was also studied in work on T cells expressing NK-cell markers. Drawing on the second study: TCR beta cDNA libraries were made by 5'RACE template switching that added a universal primer site and unique molecular identifiers. In sorted CD3+CD56+NKG2C+, CD3+CD56+NKG2C- and CD3+CD56-NKG2C+ T-cell subsets from eight or nine donors, TCR beta-chain repertoires were profiled. Of the eight sequenced donors, seven were found to be HCMV-seropositive and one was found to be HCMV-seronegative. To restrict sorting to alphabetaTCR-expressing T cells, an anti-gammadeltaTCR antibody was added in several experiments. For 5 or 6 donors, the dominant CD3+CD56+NKG2C+ clonotypes were among the top 10 CD8+ clonotypes and accounted for roughly 1.0-8% of CD8+ T cells. Those dominant clonotypes were again the most abundant among CD3+CD56-NKG2C+ cells in several donors, at roughly 28.3-60.1%. It remained unclear whether the expanded NKG2C-expressing T cell clones were specific for HCMV antigens. All eight donors whose samples were sequenced were randomly selected healthy volunteers, three of them men and five women. HCMV serostatus was determined by detecting HCMV-specific IgG in serum with a commercial ELISA kit. Peripheral blood mononuclear cells were isolated from blood by Ficoll density gradient centrifugation. CD4+ and CD8+ T cells were isolated from PBMC by magnetic immunoseparation with Miltenyi isolation kits. cDNA synthesis was primed from the TCR beta constant segment, followed by two successive PCR amplification steps. Libraries were sequenced as 2 x 150 bp reads on Illumina HiSeq 2000/2500, MiSeq or NextSeq. Reads were demultiplexed and grouped by UMI with MIGEC, and clonotypes were assembled and quantified with MiTCR. To exclude erroneous sequences, only TCR cDNA sequences supported by at least two reads were retained. The tcR package was used for downstream repertoire analysis, with clonotypes matched between fractions based on CDR3 nucleotide sequence plus V segment. VDJmatch was used to annotate antigen specificity against VDJdb, with one amino acid substitution in CDR3 allowed.

The chain is assembled from TRBV10-3 and TRBJ2-1; too little of a D gene remains to name it. This specimen was CD4+ T cells sorted from PBMCs, taken 11 to 12 days after vaccination. The sequence derives from a man between 50 and 59 years old who received an inactivated influenza vaccine. Donor details come from another sample of the same person, matched by shared clones. The CDR3 region has the sequence CAISASYNEQFF. Here is the DNA: TGTGCCATCAGTGCGAGTTACAATGAGCAGTTCTTC.